This T cell receptor (beta chain) emerged from a study of post-analysis software for immune sequencing data. Whole-study findings and limits: Higher frequency in patients than in controls was seen for about 5 TRBV segments, with TRBV5-6, TRBV5-1 and TRBV20-1 among them.

The TCR beta cDNA libraries contained unique molecular identifiers. MiXCR, applied by TCRdb to the PCR reads, yields one record per CDR3 protein. The table has roughly 540,000 distinct CDR3 sequences, approximately 31% seen once. The germline V gene encodes CDR1 SGHTA and CDR2 FQGNSA. This CDR3 is 16 amino acids long. V was clipped by 1 base and J by 4 bases; unmatched bases: 4. As to this clonotype: Its antigen remains unidentified.

The sample taken for sequencing was blood. The genes are TRBV7-2 and TRBJ2-5; 12 bases map to TRBD2. This clonotype was obtained from a girl under 18 with multiple sclerosis. The CDR3 DNA sequence: TGTGCCAGCAGCTTAGTCGCTAGCGGGGGGGTAGAGACCCAGTACTTC. This codes for CASSLVASGGVETQYF.